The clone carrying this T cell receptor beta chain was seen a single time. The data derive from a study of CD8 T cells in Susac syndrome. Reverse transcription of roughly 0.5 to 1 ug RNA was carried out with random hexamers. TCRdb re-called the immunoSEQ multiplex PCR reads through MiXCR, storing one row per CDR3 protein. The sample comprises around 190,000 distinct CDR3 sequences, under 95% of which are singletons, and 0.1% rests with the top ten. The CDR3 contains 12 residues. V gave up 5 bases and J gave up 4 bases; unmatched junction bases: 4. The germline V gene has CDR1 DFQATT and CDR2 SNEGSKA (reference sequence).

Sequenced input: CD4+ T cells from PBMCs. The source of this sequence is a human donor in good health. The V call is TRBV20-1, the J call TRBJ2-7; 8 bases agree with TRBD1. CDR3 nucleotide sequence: TGCAGTGCTGGCGGACAGGGATACGAGCAGTACTTC. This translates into CSAGGQGYEQYF.